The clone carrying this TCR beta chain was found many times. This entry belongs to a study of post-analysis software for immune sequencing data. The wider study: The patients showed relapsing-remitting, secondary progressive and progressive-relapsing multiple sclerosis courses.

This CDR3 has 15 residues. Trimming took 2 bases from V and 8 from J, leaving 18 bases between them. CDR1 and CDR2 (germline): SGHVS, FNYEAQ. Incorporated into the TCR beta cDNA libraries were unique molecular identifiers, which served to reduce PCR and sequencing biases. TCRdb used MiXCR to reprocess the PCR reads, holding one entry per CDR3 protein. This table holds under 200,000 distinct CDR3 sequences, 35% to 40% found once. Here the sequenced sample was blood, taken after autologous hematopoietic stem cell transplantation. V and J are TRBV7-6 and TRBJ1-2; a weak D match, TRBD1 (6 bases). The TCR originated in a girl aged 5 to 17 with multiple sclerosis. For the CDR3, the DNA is TGTGCCAGCAGCTTATCGGTCTTCGGGGGCGGCGGCTACACCTTC. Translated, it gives CASSLSVFGGGGYTF.